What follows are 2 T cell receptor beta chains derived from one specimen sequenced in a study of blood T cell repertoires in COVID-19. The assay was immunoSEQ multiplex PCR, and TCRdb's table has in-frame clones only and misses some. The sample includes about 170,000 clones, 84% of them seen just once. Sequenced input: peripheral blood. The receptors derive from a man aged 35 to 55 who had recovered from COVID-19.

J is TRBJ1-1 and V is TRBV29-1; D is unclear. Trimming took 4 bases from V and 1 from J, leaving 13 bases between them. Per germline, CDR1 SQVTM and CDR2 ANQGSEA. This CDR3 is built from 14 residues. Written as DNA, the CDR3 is TGCAGCGTTGGTCTATTTAGGAGGAACACTGAAGCTTTCTTT. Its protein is CSVGLFRRNTEAFF.

CDR3: CASSLGGARTYEQYF. The CDR3 DNA follows: TGTGCCAGCAGTTTGGGGGGGGCCCGTACCTACGAGCAGTACTTC. This sequence joins TRBV28 and TRBJ2-7, with D possibly TRBD2 on 7 matching bases. Germline V gene sequence: CDR1 MDHEN, CDR2 SYDVKM. The V end was cut by 3 bases, the J end by 2 bases, with 14 bases between. The CDR3 length is 15 residues.